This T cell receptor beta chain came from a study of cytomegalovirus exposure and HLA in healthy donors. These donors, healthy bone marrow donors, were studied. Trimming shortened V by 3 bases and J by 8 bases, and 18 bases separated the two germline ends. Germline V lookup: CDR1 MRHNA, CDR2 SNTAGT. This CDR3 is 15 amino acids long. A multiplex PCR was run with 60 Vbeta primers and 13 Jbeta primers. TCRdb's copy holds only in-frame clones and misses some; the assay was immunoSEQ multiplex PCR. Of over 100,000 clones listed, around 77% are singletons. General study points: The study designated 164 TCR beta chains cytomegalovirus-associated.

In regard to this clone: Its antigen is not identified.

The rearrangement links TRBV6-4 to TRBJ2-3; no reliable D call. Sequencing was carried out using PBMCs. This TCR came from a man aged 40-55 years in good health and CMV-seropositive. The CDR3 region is CASSEAPSEPLTQYF. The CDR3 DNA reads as TGTGCCAGCAGTGAGGCACCATCAGAACCCCTTACGCAGTATTTT.